This TCR beta chain is drawn from a study of shared clonotypes between healthy human individuals. General study findings and limits: Larger estimated richness was generally seen in naive subsets than in memory subsets.

As processed by the authors: With immunoSEQ giving junction-only sequences and no quality scores, filtering differed. Data came from immunoSEQ multiplex PCR; TCRdb stores just in-frame clones and leaves some out. V and J calls plus clone size are reproduced from that table; the DNA served to infer D and trimming. This sample has fewer than 1 million clones, with about 96% found just once. Remarks on this clone: Its antigen is currently unknown.

Naivety among CD8 cells was defined by CD45RO negativity and positive CCR7 selection, thereby excluding terminally differentiated effector memory CD45RA+ cells. The V end was cut by 4 bases, the J end by 4 bases, with 4 bases between. Germline-derived CDR1 and CDR2 are MNHEY and SVGAGI. This CDR3 spans 12 amino acids. The gene calls are TRBV6-5 and TRBJ2-2; D not resolved. This TCR derives from a man aged 30 to 39 in good health. The sequenced sample was naive CD8+ T cells sorted from blood. CDR3 DNA sequence: TGTGCCAGCAGTTTGGGCACCGGGGAGCTGTTTTTT. It specifies CASSLGTGELFF.